Shown below are 14 T cell receptor beta chains from a single sample sequenced in a study of technical replicates of blood from a handful of donors. The table came from immunoSEQ multiplex PCR; TCRdb's copy has only in-frame clones and leaves some out. Among some 80,000 clones, about 97% were seen once, and the ten largest hold about 0.29%. Sequencing was performed on T cells isolated from PBMCs. These receptors originate from a human donor in good health.

J is TRBJ1-2 and V is TRBV13, with 7 bases that match TRBD1. Germline V gene data show CDR1 as PRHDT and CDR2 as FYEKMQ (reference sequence). This CDR3 region has 14 residues. V was clipped by 5 bases and J by 2 bases; unmatched bases: 5. The CDR3 loop is CASSESTGNYGYTF. The DNA for the CDR3 is TGTGCCAGCAGCGAGTCGACAGGGAACTATGGCTACACCTTC.

The chain uses TRBV6-1 and TRBJ2-2; 8 nucleotides match TRBD1. Germline CDR1 is MNHNS and CDR2 is SASEGT. The J segment lost 1 base and the V segment lost 4 bases, leaving 5 bases of the junction unmatched. This CDR3 has 16 amino acids. CDR3: CASSGTGTGNTGELFF. The CDR3 region has the DNA TGTGCCAGCAGTGGCACCGGGACAGGGAACACCGGGGAGCTGTTTTTT.

The chain carries TRBV6-1 and TRBJ2-5; weak D call: TRBD2 (5 bases). V lost 4 bases and J lost 5, with 29 bases in between. Germline-derived CDR1 and CDR2 are MNHNS and SASEGT. The CDR3 is 19 amino acids. The CDR3 DNA reads as TGTGCCAGCAGTGGCCATGGCCGGATTACTAGGTCACGGGCGGAGACCCAGTACTTC. Translated, it gives CASSGHGRITRSRAETQYF.

The chain employs TRBV4-2 and TRBJ2-7; TRBD1 matches at 8 bases. CDR1 is LGHNA and CDR2 is YNFKEQ in the germline V gene. After removal of 5 bases from V and 2 bases from J, the junction contained 5 bases not matched to a gene. The CDR3 loop spans 14 amino acids. The CDR3 loop reads CASSSRTGPYEQYF. DNA of the CDR3: TGTGCCAGCAGCTCCCGGACAGGGCCCTACGAGCAGTACTTC.

V is TRBV7-2 and J is TRBJ2-7; 11 positions match TRBD2. The V gene's germline CDR1 is SGHTA and CDR2 FQGNSA. Trimming removed 5 bases from V and 2 bases from J; junction bases left unmatched: 5. The CDR3 totals 15 residues. CDR3 bases: TGTGCCAGCAGCCGTGGGACTAGCGGTGCCTACGAGCAGTACTTC. Its protein is CASSRGTSGAYEQYF.

The rearrangement uses TRBV4-2 and TRBJ1-1; D uncertain. CDR1 LGHNA and CDR2 YNFKEQ come from the germline V gene. The CDR3 has 13 amino acids. V was shortened by 1 base and J by 6 bases, with 9 bases between the two germline ends. In DNA form, the CDR3 reads TGTGCCAGCAGCCAAGTTTCAGGCCCTGAAGCTTTCTTT. Translating it yields CASSQVSGPEAFF.

CDR3 loop: CASSDNEQYF. The CDR3 DNA follows: TGTGCCAGCAGTGATAACGAGCAGTACTTC. V usage is TRBV6-1 and J usage is TRBJ2-7; D unclear. The CDR3 extends over 10 amino acids. V shed 3 bases and J shed 5 bases, with 2 bases lying between them. Looked up from germline, CDR1 is MNHNS and CDR2 is SASEGT.

The count of this clone is one. The CDR3 DNA is TGTGCCAGCAGCTTGAGAGCGTTGAACACTGAAGCTTTCTTT. It specifies CASSLRALNTEAFF. The genes are TRBV7-2 and TRBJ1-1; no reliable D call. This CDR3 comprises 14 residues. Trimming took 3 bases from V and 0 from J, leaving 8 bases between them. Germline loops: CDR1 SGHTA, CDR2 FQGNSA.

The chain links TRBV6-1 to TRBJ1-2; no clear D. The germline V gene encodes CDR1 MNHNS and CDR2 SASEGT. V lost 2 bases and J lost 6, with 19 bases in between. The CDR3 contains 16 residues. The CDR3 region is CASSEFFGRANDGYTF. The CDR3 DNA reads TGTGCCAGCAGTGAATTTTTTGGGCGGGCAAATGATGGCTACACCTTC.

The genes are TRBV18 and TRBJ2-5, with D possibly matching TRBD2 (5 bases). The CDR3 spans 12 residues. CDR1 and CDR2 (germline): KGHSH, LQKENI. V was pared by 5 bases and J by 5 bases, with 9 bases between. The CDR3 is CASSIGEETQYF. CDR3 bases: TGTGCCAGCTCAATTGGGGAGGAGACCCAGTACTTC.

The rearrangement links TRBV5-4 to TRBJ2-3; the D gene is possibly TRBD2 (6 bases). CDR3 length equals 14 residues. The V end lost 3 bases, the J end lost 1 base, and 9 bases lay between the germline ends. Germline CDR1 SGHNT, CDR2 YYREEE (reference sequence). The CDR3 region is CASSSTGGTDTQYF. The CDR3 bases are TGTGCCAGCAGCTCGACGGGGGGCACAGATACGCAGTATTTT. The full variable domain, its missing parts supplied by reference TRBV5-4 and TRBJ2-3, is ETGVTQSPTHLIKTRGQQVTLRCSSQSGHNTVSWYQQALGQGPQFIFQYYREEENGRGNFPPRFSGLQFPNYSSELNVNALELDDSALYLCASSSTGGTDTQYFGPGTRLTVL.

The V gene is TRBV10-3, the J gene TRBJ2-2, with a tentative D call TRBD2 (6 bases). V gave up 8 bases and J gave up 3 bases, with 13 bases separating them. The CDR3 is 14 amino acids. Germline CDR1 reads ENHRY; CDR2 reads SYGVKD. CDR3 region: CAIGGAGDTGELFF. The CDR3 nucleotides are TGTGCCATCGGCGGGGCGGGCGACACCGGGGAGCTGTTTTTT.

V gene TRBV5-6 combines with J gene TRBJ2-1; 13 bases map to TRBD2. Germline assignment: CDR1 SGHDT and CDR2 YYEEEE. The junction had 9 bases not matched to a gene; V was cut back by 3 bases and J by 9 bases. The length of the CDR3 is 16 residues. CDR3 residues: CASSSSGTSGIGEQFF. The DNA of the CDR3 is TGTGCCAGCAGCTCATCCGGGACTAGCGGGATCGGTGAGCAGTTCTTC.

The chain combines TRBV28 with TRBJ2-7, with D possibly being TRBD1 (6 bases). Germline CDR1 is MDHEN and CDR2 is SYDVKM. The CDR3 totals 13 residues. Trimming stripped 3 bases from V and 6 bases from J, with 12 bases between. The CDR3 spells CASSLPGEGEQYF. The CDR3 nucleotides are TGTGCCAGCAGTTTGCCAGGGGAAGGCGAGCAGTACTTC.